This T cell receptor beta chain was captured by sequencing in a study of blood T cell repertoires in COVID-19. As for the study in general: Acute and convalescent COVID-19 samples came from the United States, Italy and Spain. Sources were T cells, B-cell-depleted T cells, or PBMCs; the material itself was cDNA or gDNA.

How the authors handled the data: Researchers report that nucleated cell counts were estimated from reference gene primer amplification. Measured with immunoSEQ multiplex PCR; TCRdb has only the in-frame clones, and not every one. The D gene and trimming were derived from the DNA, and the V and J assignments and clone size from that table. Seen here are about 69,000 clones, approximately 80% observed once, and the top ten hold around 10%. CDR1 LGHNT and CDR2 FRNRAP come from the germline V gene. The V and J ends lost 2 bases and 1 base respectively, with 8 bases between them. The CDR3 has 14 residues.

The sequence was collected from an elderly woman with acute or convalescent COVID-19. The rearrangement links TRBV12-5 to TRBJ1-1; D gene unclear. Sequences were obtained from peripheral blood. The CDR3 DNA follows: TGTGCTAGTGGTTTGAACAGACAGAACACTGAAGCTTTCTTT. It encodes CASGLNRQNTEAFF.